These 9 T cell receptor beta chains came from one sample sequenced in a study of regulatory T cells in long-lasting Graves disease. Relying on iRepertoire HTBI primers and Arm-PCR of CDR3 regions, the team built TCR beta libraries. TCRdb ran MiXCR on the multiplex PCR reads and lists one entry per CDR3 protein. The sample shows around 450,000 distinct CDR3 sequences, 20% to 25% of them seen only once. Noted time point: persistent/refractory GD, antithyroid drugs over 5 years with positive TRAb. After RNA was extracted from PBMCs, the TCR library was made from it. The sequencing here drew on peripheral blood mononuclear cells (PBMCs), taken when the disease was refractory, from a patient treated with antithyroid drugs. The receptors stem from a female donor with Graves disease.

CDR3 sequence reads: CASSATGISGANVLTF. As DNA, the CDR3 is TGTGCCAGCAGCGCCACAGGGATCTCTGGGGCCAACGTCCTGACTTTC. The chain employs TRBV9 and TRBJ2-6; a weak D match, TRBD1 (6 bases). This CDR3 has 16 amino acids. The ends were cut back, 3 bases at V and 0 bases at J, with 10 bases in the middle. In germline, CDR1 is SGDLS, CDR2 YYNGEE. The complete variable domain, with remaining parts taken from reference TRBV9 and TRBJ2-6, reads DSGVTQTPKHLITATGQRVTLRCSPRSGDLSVYWYQQSLDQGLQFLIQYYNGEERAKGNILERFSAQQFPDLHSELNLSSLELGDSALYFCASSATGISGANVLTFGAGSRLTVL.

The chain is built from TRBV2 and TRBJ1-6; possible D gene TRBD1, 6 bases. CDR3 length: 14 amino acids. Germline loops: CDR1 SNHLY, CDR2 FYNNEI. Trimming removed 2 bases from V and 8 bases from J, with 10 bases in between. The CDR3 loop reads CASSELGGDSPLHF. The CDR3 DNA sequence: TGTGCCAGCAGTGAATTGGGGGGCGATTCACCCCTCCACTTT.

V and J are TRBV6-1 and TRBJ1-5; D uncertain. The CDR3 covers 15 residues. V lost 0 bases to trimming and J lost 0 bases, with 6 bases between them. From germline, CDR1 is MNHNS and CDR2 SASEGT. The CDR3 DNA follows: TGTGCCAGCAGTGAAGCCCCGTATAGCAATCAGCCCCAGCATTTT. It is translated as CASSEAPYSNQPQHF.

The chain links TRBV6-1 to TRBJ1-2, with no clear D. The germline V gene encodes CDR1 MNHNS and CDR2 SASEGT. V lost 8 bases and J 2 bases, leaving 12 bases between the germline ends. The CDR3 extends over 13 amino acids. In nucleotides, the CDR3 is TGTGCCAGCCGGTACGGGGAAAACTATGGCTACACCTTC. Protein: CASRYGENYGYTF.

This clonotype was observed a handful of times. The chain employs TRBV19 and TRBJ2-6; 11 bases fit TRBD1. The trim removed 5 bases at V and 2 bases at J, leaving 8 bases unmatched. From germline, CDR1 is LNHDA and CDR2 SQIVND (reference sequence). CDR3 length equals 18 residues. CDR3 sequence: CASSLFWTGGAGANVLTF. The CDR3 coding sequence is TGTGCCAGTAGTTTGTTTTGGACAGGGGGCGCTGGGGCCAACGTCCTGACTTTC.

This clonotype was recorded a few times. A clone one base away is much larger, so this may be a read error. Here the CDR3 DNA reads TGTGCCAGCAGCATGGGACAGGGGGCTTTCTACGGGCAGTACTTC. Translation gives CASSMGQGAFYGQYF. The chain employs TRBV11-2 and TRBJ2-7; 12 bases line up with TRBD1. CDR3 length equals 15 residues. Per germline, CDR1 SGHAT and CDR2 FQNNGV.

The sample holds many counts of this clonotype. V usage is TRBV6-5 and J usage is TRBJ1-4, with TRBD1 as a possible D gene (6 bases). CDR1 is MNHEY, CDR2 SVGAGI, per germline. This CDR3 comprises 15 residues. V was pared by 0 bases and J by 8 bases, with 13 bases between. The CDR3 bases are TGTGCCAGCAGTTACTCCACAGGGAACCAAGAAAAACTGTTTTTT. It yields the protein CASSYSTGNQEKLFF.

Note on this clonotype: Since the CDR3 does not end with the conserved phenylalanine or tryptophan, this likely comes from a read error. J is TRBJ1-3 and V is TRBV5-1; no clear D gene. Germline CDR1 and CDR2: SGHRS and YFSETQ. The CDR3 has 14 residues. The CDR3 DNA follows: TGTGCCAGCAGCTTGGGTGGGCAAGGAAACACCATATATATT. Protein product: CASSLGGQGNTIYI.

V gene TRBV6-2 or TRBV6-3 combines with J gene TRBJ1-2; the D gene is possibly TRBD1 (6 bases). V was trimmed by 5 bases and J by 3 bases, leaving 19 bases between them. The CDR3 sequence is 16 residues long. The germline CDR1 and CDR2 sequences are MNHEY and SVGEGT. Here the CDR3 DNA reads TGTGCCAGCAGTCCTACAATTGGGGGCCCCTACTATGGCTACACCTTC. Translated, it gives CASSPTIGGPYYGYTF.